This T cell receptor (beta chain) was sequenced in a study of CD8 T cells in ankylosing spondylitis. Study results and limitations: Existing reports had already noted some motif variants in reactive arthritis synovial fluid and blood. Characteristic, it appeared, of ankylosing spondylitis blood was a TCR beta motif of seven or eight highly homologous variants. Matched synovial fluid from ankylosing spondylitis patients was reported to be enriched for disease-linked clones.

CDR3 size: 13 residues. The germline gives CDR1 MNHEY, CDR2 SMNVEV (reference sequence). Trimming took off 4 bases at V and 3 bases at J, with 9 bases between the two ends. This clonotype was recorded at least ten times. Its antigen is undetermined. Each CDR3 protein gets one entry after TCRdb re-called the 5' RACE reads with MiXCR. Counted here are 450,000 to 550,000 distinct CDR3 sequences, about 5.2% occurring once; the ten biggest clones make up around 3.4%. The TCR was taken from a male donor with ankylosing spondylitis. The material sequenced was blood, either unsorted or a sorted T cell fraction (not recorded which). This chain links TRBV27 with TRBJ1-1; possibly TRBD1 for D (5 bases). The CDR3 sequence is CASSSGHDTEAFF. CDR3 DNA: TGTGCCAGCAGTTCCGGACACGACACTGAAGCTTTCTTT.